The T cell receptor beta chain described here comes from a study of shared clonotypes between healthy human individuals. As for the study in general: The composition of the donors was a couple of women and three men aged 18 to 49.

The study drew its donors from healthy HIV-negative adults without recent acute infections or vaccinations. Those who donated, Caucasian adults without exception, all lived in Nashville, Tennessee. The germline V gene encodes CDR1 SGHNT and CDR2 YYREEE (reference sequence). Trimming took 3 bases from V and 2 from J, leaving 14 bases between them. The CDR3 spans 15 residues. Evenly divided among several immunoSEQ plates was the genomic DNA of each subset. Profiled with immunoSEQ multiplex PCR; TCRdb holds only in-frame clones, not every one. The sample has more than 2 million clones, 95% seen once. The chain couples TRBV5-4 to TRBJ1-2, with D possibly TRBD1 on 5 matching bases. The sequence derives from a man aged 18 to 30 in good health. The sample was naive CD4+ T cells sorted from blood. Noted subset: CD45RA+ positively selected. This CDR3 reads CASSWGGDGNYGYTF. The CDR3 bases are TGTGCCAGCAGCTGGGGCGGTGACGGGAACTATGGCTACACCTTC.